The 30 T cell receptor beta chains below were found in one sample sequenced in a study of T cells in Graves' hyperthyroidism and ophthalmopathy. Amplified TCR beta CDR3 regions came from RNA transcripts. TCR CDR3 underwent first-round RT-PCR with the HTBI primer set. TCRdb reprocessed the multiplex PCR reads with MiXCR, giving one entry per CDR3 protein. The sample has about 740,000 distinct CDR3 sequences, roughly 15% seen once; the top ten hold around 9.6%. Specimen: blood. The receptor source for this set is a woman under 30 with Graves' hyperthyroidism.

This clonotype was seen ten or more times. The J gene is TRBJ1-1, the V gene TRBV30; TRBD1 is a possible D gene (6 bases). Germline CDR1 and CDR2: GTSNPN and SVGIG (reference sequence). The CDR3 has 14 residues. The V end lost 3 bases, the J end lost 0 bases, and 11 bases lay between the germline ends. This chain's CDR3 is CAWSRDILNTEAFF. The CDR3 DNA reads TGTGCCTGGAGCCGGGACATCCTGAACACTGAAGCTTTCTTT.

This clonotype was seen a handful of times. DNA for the CDR3: TGCAGCGTGGTGGGGGGACAGGGCTACTACGAGCAGTACTTC. Protein product: CSVVGGQGYYEQYF. V is TRBV29-1 and J is TRBJ2-7; 9 nucleotides line up with TRBD1. Per the germline V gene, CDR1 is SQVTM and CDR2 is ANQGSEA. V shed 6 bases, J shed 3 bases, and the junction held 9 bases outside the gene matches. The CDR3 is made up of 14 amino acids.

This clonotype was seen many times. V usage is TRBV15 and J usage is TRBJ2-5, with TRBD2 as a possible D gene (6 bases). This CDR3 has 16 residues. The V gene lost 1 base and the J gene lost 5 bases, with 17 bases spanning the gap. Germline CDR1 and CDR2: LNHNV and YYDKDF (reference sequence). CDR3 loop: CATSRASGARGETQYF. CDR3 sequence (DNA): TGTGCCACCAGCAGAGCCTCGGGAGCAAGAGGGGAGACCCAGTACTTC.

The sample holds many counts of this clonotype. In DNA form, the CDR3 reads TGTGCCAGCAGTTTACCCCCCTCGAACACCGGGGAGCTGTTTTTT. Protein product: CASSLPPSNTGELFF. J is TRBJ2-2 and V is TRBV28; D remains unclear. The CDR3 totals 15 residues. CDR1 is MDHEN, CDR2 SYDVKM, per germline. Trimming stripped 2 bases from V and 0 bases from J, with 7 bases between.

The sample holds a few counts of this clonotype. The chain employs TRBV5-6 and TRBJ2-7, with a tentative D call TRBD1 (6 bases). The CDR3 loop spans 16 amino acids. The V end lost 4 bases, the J end lost 3 bases, and 20 bases lay between the germline ends. In germline, CDR1 is SGHDT, CDR2 YYEEEE. The CDR3 bases are TGTGCCAGCAGCATTGGGTCCAGGGGCGTCCTCTACGAGCAGTACTTC. It yields the protein CASSIGSRGVLYEQYF. The full variable domain, rest sourced from reference TRBV5-6 and TRBJ2-7, is DAGVTQSPTHLIKTRGQQVTLRCSPKSGHDTVSWYQQALGQGPQFIFQYYEEEERQRGNFPDRFSGHQFPNYSSELNVNALLLGDSALYLCASSIGSRGVLYEQYFGPGTRLTVT.

This clonotype was picked up many times. DNA for the CDR3: TGTGCCAGCATTGCAGAGACCCAGTACTTC. Protein: CASIAETQYF. The chain uses TRBV27 and TRBJ2-5, with no clear D. CDR1 is MNHEY, CDR2 SMNVEV, per germline (reference sequence). Trimming cost V 7 bases and J 4 bases, with 4 bases left between them. CDR3 length: 10 residues.

This rearrangement joins TRBV19 to TRBJ1-5; TRBD1 aligns across 9 bases. The CDR3 runs 15 residues. V shed 4 bases, J shed 4 bases, and the junction held 5 bases outside the gene matches. Germline V CDR1 and CDR2: LNHDA, SQIVND (reference sequence). The CDR3 here is CASSTDRGINQPQHF. CDR3 nucleotides: TGTGCCAGTAGTACAGACAGGGGGATTAATCAGCCCCAGCATTTT.

In its sample, this clonotype was seen a few times. J is TRBJ1-3 and V is TRBV18; maybe TRBD1 (6 bases). Germline CDR1 is KGHSH and CDR2 is LQKENI. This CDR3 has 16 amino acids. Trimming cost V 3 bases and J 2 bases, with 14 bases left between them. CDR3 in amino acids: CASSPPTGAPGNTIYF. The CDR3 DNA reads TGTGCCAGCTCACCCCCGACGGGGGCGCCTGGAAACACCATATATTTT. The complete variable domain, with remaining parts taken from reference TRBV18 and TRBJ1-3, reads NAGVMQNPRHLVRRRGQEARLRCSPMKGHSHVYWYRQLPEEGLKFMVYLQKENIIDESGMPKERFSAEFPKEGPSILRIQQVVRGDSAAYFCASSPPTGAPGNTIYFGEGSWLTVV.

V usage is TRBV19 and J usage is TRBJ2-2; no reliable D call. CDR1 and CDR2 from the germline V gene are LNHDA and SQIVND (reference sequence). The V end lost 6 bases, the J end lost 1 base, and 15 bases lay between the germline ends. This CDR3 spans 16 amino acids. The CDR3 region has the DNA TGTGCCAGTAGGCCCGCAGGAGCAGTGAACACCGGGGAGCTGTTTTTT. Translated, it gives CASRPAGAVNTGELFF. Together with reference TRBV19 and TRBJ2-2, the CDR3 gives the full variable domain: DGGITQSPKYLFRKEGQNVTLSCEQNLNHDAMYWYRQDPGQGLRLIYYSQIVNDFQKGDIAEGYSVSREKKESFPLTVTSAQKNPTAFYLCASRPAGAVNTGELFFGEGSRLTVL.

This clonotype was observed a handful of times. V usage is TRBV30 and J usage is TRBJ2-2; 8 nucleotides match TRBD1. The V segment lost 3 bases and the J segment 4 bases; nucleotides outside the gene matches: 4. Germline V CDR1 and CDR2: GTSNPN, SVGIG (reference sequence). This CDR3 contains 14 residues. DNA of the CDR3: TGTGCCTGGAGACAGGGGGTCAGCACCGGGGAGCTGTTTTTT. This encodes CAWRQGVSTGELFF. Filled out from reference TRBV30 and TRBJ2-2, the complete variable domain reads SQTIHQWPATLVQPVGSPLSLECTVEGTSNPNLYWYRQAAGRGLQLLFYSVGIGQISSEVPQNLSASRPQDRQFILSSKKLLLSDSGFYLCAWRQGVSTGELFFGEGSRLTVL.

This clonotype was recorded many times. The chain carries TRBV9 and TRBJ1-5, with TRBD1 matching 7 bases. The CDR3 sequence is 14 residues long. From germline, CDR1 is SGDLS and CDR2 YYNGEE. V lost 2 bases to trimming and J lost 6 bases; unmatched junction nucleotides: 5. The chain's CDR3 is CASSVITGVQPQHF. CDR3 bases: TGTGCCAGCAGCGTTATAACAGGGGTTCAGCCCCAGCATTTT. Full variable domain (remainder filled in from reference TRBV9 and TRBJ1-5): DSGVTQTPKHLITATGQRVTLRCSPRSGDLSVYWYQQSLDQGLQFLIQYYNGEERAKGNILERFSAQQFPDLHSELNLSSLELGDSALYFCASSVITGVQPQHFGDGTRLSIL.

This clonotype was seen more than once but under ten times. V and J are TRBV6-2 or TRBV6-3 and TRBJ1-6; D may be TRBD1 (5 bases). The CDR3 covers 13 residues. Germline values: CDR1 MNHEY, CDR2 SVGEGT. V was shortened by 6 bases and J by 9 bases, with 12 bases between the two germline ends. The CDR3 is CASSPPGSSPLHF. The DNA of the CDR3 is TGTGCCAGCAGCCCACCAGGGAGTTCACCCCTCCACTTT.

V is TRBV13 and J is TRBJ2-1; 7 bases are shared with TRBD2. This CDR3 has 15 amino acids. The J segment lost 6 bases and the V segment lost 4 bases, leaving 9 bases of the junction unmatched. Germline CDR1 is PRHDT and CDR2 is FYEKMQ (reference sequence). CDR3 in DNA: TGTGCCAGCAGCTCCCTTATCAGGGAGGGCAATGAGCAGTTCTTC. It specifies CASSSLIREGNEQFF.

This clonotype appeared a few times. The rearrangement joins TRBV25-1 to TRBJ2-2; D is perhaps TRBD1 or TRBD2 (6 bases each). The CDR3 length is 15 residues. Trimming removed 0 bases at V and 5 bases at J, with 10 bases between. Per germline, CDR1 MGHDK and CDR2 SYGVNS. The DNA for the CDR3 is TGTGCCAGCAGTGAATACGGGGGCTTGACCGGGGAGCTGTTTTTT. Protein: CASSEYGGLTGELFF.

This clonotype was counted between two and nine times. This may arise from a read error, as a much more abundant clone is one base away. The rearrangement joins TRBV2 to TRBJ2-3, with a weak D call TRBD1 (6 bases). The V end lost 6 bases, the J end lost 0 bases, and 7 bases lay between the germline ends. This CDR3 has 13 residues. In germline, CDR1 is SNHLY, CDR2 FYNNEI. The chain's CDR3 is CASRGASTDTQYF. CDR3 DNA sequence: TGTGCCAGCAGGGGGGCTAGCACAGATACGCAGTATTTT.

As to this clonotype: Just one base apart from a much larger clone, this may be a read error. The CDR3 region is CSVAGTSGSTYEQFF. The CDR3 DNA sequence: TGCAGCGTTGCGGGGACTAGCGGGAGTACCTACGAGCAGTTCTTC. The chain is built from TRBV29-1 and TRBJ2-7, with 14 bases fitting TRBD2. The J call could be wrong; TRBJ2-1 is a better fit for the DNA end. CDR3 size: 15 residues. The germline gives CDR1 SQVTM, CDR2 ANQGSEA.

In regard to this clonotype: This may be a read error, as it is one base from a much larger clone. The genes are TRBV6-2 or TRBV6-3 and TRBJ1-1; 7 nucleotides align to TRBD1. The CDR3 contains 19 residues. The germline CDR1 and CDR2 sequences are MNHEY and SVGEGT. CDR3 region: CAGSYSKRGRHDMNTEAFF. The CDR3 coding sequence is TGTGCCGGCAGTTACTCGAAGAGGGGGCGGCACGACATGAACACTGAAGCTTTCTTT.

Many counts were recorded for this clonotype. The genes are TRBV13 and TRBJ2-1, with 10 bases that match TRBD2. In germline, CDR1 is PRHDT, CDR2 FYEKMQ (reference sequence). This CDR3 has 16 amino acids. J lost 6 bases, V lost 10 bases, and 15 bases had no gene match. The CDR3 DNA reads as TGTGCCACCCGATCGTTAGCGGGAGGAAAGATCAATGAGCAGTTCTTC. It codes for CATRSLAGGKINEQFF.

This clonotype was counted at least ten times. This chain links TRBV6-1 with TRBJ1-1; possible D gene TRBD1, 6 bases. The V and J ends lost 8 bases and 4 bases respectively, with 20 bases between them. Germline CDR1 and CDR2: MNHNS and SASEGT. This CDR3 has 15 amino acids. The CDR3 nucleotides are TGTGCCAGCCTCGAGGGGGGCCACTCAGGCACTGAAGCTTTCTTT. It encodes CASLEGGHSGTEAFF.

This clonotype occurred a few times. The J gene is TRBJ2-1, the V gene TRBV12-3 or TRBV12-4; weak D call: TRBD2 (6 bases). V lost 4 bases and J lost 4, with 11 bases in between. The CDR3 sequence is 14 residues long. Written as DNA, the CDR3 is TGTGCCAGCAGTTCGAACGGGGGATACAATGAGCAGTTCTTC. Translating gives CASSSNGGYNEQFF.

Concerning this clonotype: A much larger clone lies one base from this, so it may be a read error. The chain uses TRBV18 and TRBJ1-1, with TRBD1 as a possible D gene (6 bases). V lost 2 bases, J lost 5 bases, and 9 bases lay in between. This CDR3 is 13 amino acids long. In germline, CDR1 is KGHSH, CDR2 LQKENI. CDR3 sequence reads: CASSPRGETEAFF. Written as DNA, the CDR3 is TGTGCCAGCTCACCAAGGGGGGAGACTGAAGCTTTCTTT.

This chain connects TRBV5-1 to TRBJ2-2; 7 nucleotides align to TRBD2. CDR1 and CDR2 from the germline V gene are SGHRS and YFSETQ. Germline trimming cut 0 bases from V and 2 bases from J; bases unmatched to any gene: 4. This CDR3 comprises 16 residues. The CDR3 loop reads CASSLDPGGNTGELFF. The DNA for the CDR3 is TGCGCCAGCAGCTTGGATCCGGGGGGAAACACCGGGGAGCTGTTTTTT.

This clonotype appeared many times. This chain links TRBV20-1 with TRBJ1-4; D remains unclear. Germline loops: CDR1 DFQATT, CDR2 SNEGSKA (reference sequence). This CDR3 has 16 amino acids. Trimming pared 6 bases from V and 0 bases from J, leaving 17 bases between. DNA of the CDR3: TGCAGTGCACCCACCTCCAGGATTGCAACTAATGAAAAACTGTTTTTT. Translated, it gives CSAPTSRIATNEKLFF.

This clonotype has only one observation. The conserved phenylalanine or tryptophan is not found at the CDR3 terminus, so this likely reflects a read error. This chain uses TRBV7-9 with TRBJ2-1; D gene ambiguous. CDR1 is SEHNR, CDR2 FQNEAQ, per germline (reference sequence). The CDR3 extends over 16 amino acids. Deletions cut 4 bases from V and 0 bases from J, with 13 bases between. The CDR3 protein is CASSSRTDPSYNEQFV. For the CDR3, the DNA is TGTGCCAGCAGCTCCCGGACGGATCCCTCCTACAATGAGCAGTTCGTC.

The chain joins TRBV25-1 to TRBJ1-1; 9 bases are a match to TRBD1. The CDR3 covers 15 residues. Germline CDR1 MGHDK, CDR2 SYGVNS. With 6 bases clipped from V and 5 bases from J, the junction kept 10 bases outside the gene matches. CDR3 sequence reads: CASSPVGTGSTEAFF. The CDR3, as DNA: TGTGCCAGCAGCCCCGTTGGGACAGGGAGTACTGAAGCTTTCTTT.

There are a few counts of this clonotype. This sequence joins TRBV18 and TRBJ2-1; perhaps TRBD2 as D (5 bases). The CDR3 runs 15 residues. Trimming left V 6 bases short and J 4 bases short, with 16 bases between. Germline loops: CDR1 KGHSH, CDR2 LQKENI. CDR3 residues: CASSPDLVAYNEQFF. CDR3 sequence (DNA): TGTGCCAGCTCTCCCGATCTCGTAGCGTACAATGAGCAGTTCTTC.

The chain recombines TRBV5-1 with TRBJ2-1, with 9 bases fitting TRBD2. The germline CDR1 and CDR2 sequences are SGHRS and YFSETQ. J lost 7 bases, V lost 0 bases, and 14 bases had no gene match. The CDR3 length is 18 residues. CDR3 residues: CASSLVGASGKGRNEQFF. The CDR3 DNA is TGCGCCAGCAGCTTGGTCGGGGCTAGCGGGAAGGGGAGGAATGAGCAGTTCTTC.

The chain carries TRBV5-6 and TRBJ1-1; 9 bases are shared with TRBD1. Looked up from germline, CDR1 is SGHDT and CDR2 is YYEEEE. The CDR3 runs 13 residues. CDR3 sequence (DNA): TGTGAATCGGGACAGGGAGGGAACACTGAAGCTTTCTTT. Its translation is CESGQGGNTEAFF.

This rearrangement joins TRBV6-5 to TRBJ2-7; weak D call: TRBD2 (5 bases). Germline values: CDR1 MNHEY, CDR2 SVGAGI. CDR3 length: 15 amino acids. V lost 0 bases and J lost 0, with 9 bases in between. DNA for the CDR3: TGTGCCAGCAGTTACTCTAGCGTTCCCTCCTACGAGCAGTACTTC. This translates into CASSYSSVPSYEQYF.

The table lists this clonotype with many counts. This sequence joins TRBV6-1 and TRBJ1-5; 7 nucleotides line up with TRBD1. Unmatched junction bases numbered 11, after V lost 7 bases and J lost 2 bases. The CDR3 runs 16 residues. Germline CDR1 reads MNHNS; CDR2 reads SASEGT. Here the CDR3 DNA reads TGTGCCAGCAAGGGGGCATTTGAGGTCGGCAATCAGCCCCAGCATTTT. The encoded protein is CASKGAFEVGNQPQHF.